This T cell receptor (beta chain) appears in the sequencing data of a study of Tregs in tolerant kidney transplant recipients. Study context: Recipients received nonmyeloablative bone marrow transplants from related graft donors, with transient mixed chimerism.

Before regulatory T cell sorting, thawed PBMCs rested overnight at 37°C in 200 IU/ml IL-2. V lost 3 bases and J lost 4; bases outside the gene matches: 3. In germline, CDR1 is SNHLY, CDR2 FYNNEI. The CDR3 covers 15 residues. Here immunoSEQ multiplex PCR was the method, and the copy in TCRdb shows in-frame clones only, minus some. Here the sample spans 75,000 to 85,000 clones, approximately 89% being singletons. Study-wide findings and caveats: Tregs expanded with activated donor B cells seemed most donor-specific. Antigen-driven expansion was suggested because donor-specific Tregs expanded more than all Tregs in tolerant patients.

Remarks on this clone: What it recognizes is unknown. The sample holds other DNA sequences that translate to the same CDR3.

The chain is built from TRBV2 and TRBJ2-2; 9 bases fit TRBD1. The material sequenced was Tregs from blood, taken before the transplant. This TCR came from a human donor who received a combined kidney and bone marrow transplant. The CDR3 protein is CASSEGQGGTGELFF. The DNA of the CDR3 is TGTGCCAGCAGTGAGGGACAGGGTGGCACCGGGGAGCTGTTTTTT.